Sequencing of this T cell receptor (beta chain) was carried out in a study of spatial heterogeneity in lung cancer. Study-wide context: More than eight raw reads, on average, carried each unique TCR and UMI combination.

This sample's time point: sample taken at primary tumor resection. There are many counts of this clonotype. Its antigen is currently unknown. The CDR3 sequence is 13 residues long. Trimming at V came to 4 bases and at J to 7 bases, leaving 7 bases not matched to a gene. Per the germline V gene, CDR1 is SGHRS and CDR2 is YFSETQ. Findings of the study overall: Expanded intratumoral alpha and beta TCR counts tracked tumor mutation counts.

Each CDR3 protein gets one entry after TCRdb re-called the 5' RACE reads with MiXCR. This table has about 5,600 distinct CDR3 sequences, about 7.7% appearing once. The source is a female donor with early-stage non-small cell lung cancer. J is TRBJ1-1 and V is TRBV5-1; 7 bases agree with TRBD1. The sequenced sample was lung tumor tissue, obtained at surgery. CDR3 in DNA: TGCGCCAGCAGCCTGGGACAGAGTGGTGAAGCTTTCTTT. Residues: CASSLGQSGEAFF.